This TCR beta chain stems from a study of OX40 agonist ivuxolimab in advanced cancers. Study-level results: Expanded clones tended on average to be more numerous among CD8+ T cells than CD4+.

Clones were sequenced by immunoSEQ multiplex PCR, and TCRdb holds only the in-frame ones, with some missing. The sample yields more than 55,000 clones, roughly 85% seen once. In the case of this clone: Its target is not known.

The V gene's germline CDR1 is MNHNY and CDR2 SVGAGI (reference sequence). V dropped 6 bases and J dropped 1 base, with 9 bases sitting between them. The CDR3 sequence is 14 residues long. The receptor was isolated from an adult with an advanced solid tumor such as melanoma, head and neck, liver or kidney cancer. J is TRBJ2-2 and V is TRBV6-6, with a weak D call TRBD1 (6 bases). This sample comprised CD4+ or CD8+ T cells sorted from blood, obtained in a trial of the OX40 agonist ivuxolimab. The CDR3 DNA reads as TGTGCCAGCAGACTGGGACAGAACACCGGGGAGCTGTTTTTT. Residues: CASRLGQNTGELFF.